These 28 T cell receptor beta chains came from one sample sequenced in a study of early T cells in non-severe SARS-CoV-2 infection (dated by TCRdb to 2020 to 2022). Receptor amplification or capture employed 5' RACE. The sample was run on a NextSeq 500. TCRdb reran the public reads through fastp at Q25 and MiXCR, keeping productive beta chains. Duplicate CDR3 protein sequences are folded into a single record with the most common DNA and genes. Present in this sample are 40,000 to 55,000 distinct CDR3 sequences, 7% to 9% of which were seen just once. The ten largest clones add up to approximately 5% of the sample. Specimen: whole blood. These receptors were obtained from an adult who was a healthcare worker with PCR-confirmed SARS-CoV-2 infection or an uninfected control (not recorded which).

This clonotype has a count of ten or more. V gene TRBV20-1 combines with J gene TRBJ2-6; D unclear. The CDR3 consists of 13 residues. Trimming stripped 5 bases from V and 1 base from J, with 6 bases between. Germline values: CDR1 DFQATT, CDR2 SNEGSKA (reference sequence). The CDR3 bases are TGCAGTGCTGGGTATTCTGGGGCCAACGTCCTGACTTTC. The encoded protein is CSAGYSGANVLTF.

This chain joins TRBV6-2 or TRBV6-3 and TRBJ2-3; tentatively, D is TRBD2 (5 bases). V lost 10 bases and J 3 bases, leaving 20 bases between the germline ends. The V gene's germline CDR1 is MNHEY and CDR2 SVGEGT. The CDR3 totals 15 residues. CDR3 region: CAISETGPGTDTQYF. For the CDR3, the DNA is TGTGCCATCTCTGAGACGGGTCCGGGGACAGATACGCAGTATTTT.

The chain has TRBV28 and TRBJ1-2, with 7 bases aligning to TRBD1. V lost 7 bases to trimming and J lost 5 bases; unmatched junction nucleotides: 10. There are 14 residues in the CDR3. CDR1 is MDHEN and CDR2 is SYDVKM in the germline V gene. CDR3 sequence reads: CASTRRGGQYGYTF. CDR3 sequence (DNA): TGTGCCAGCACTCGGCGGGGGGGACAGTATGGCTACACCTTC.

The table lists this clonotype with a few counts. The V call is TRBV12-3 or TRBV12-4, the J call TRBJ2-7; D gene uncertain. V dropped 3 bases and J dropped 2 bases, with 5 bases sitting between them. The CDR3 has 12 amino acids. CDR3 DNA sequence: TGTGCCAGCAGTTTGACAACCTACGAGCAGTACTTC. Its translation is CASSLTTYEQYF.

This clonotype has just a few counts. This chain connects TRBV28 to TRBJ2-2; 9 nucleotides match TRBD1. The CDR3 contains 14 residues. Germline V lookup: CDR1 MDHEN, CDR2 SYDVKM. Germline trimming cut 5 bases from V and 5 bases from J; bases unmatched to any gene: 3. The CDR3, as DNA: TGTGCCAGCAGTAACAGGGGGCGAACCGGGGAGCTGTTTTTT. Amino acids: CASSNRGRTGELFF.

There are many counts of this clonotype. The chain joins TRBV20-1 to TRBJ1-1, with 8 bases fitting TRBD1. The CDR3 length is 15 residues. Losses at the gene ends were 6 bases for V and 1 base for J; bases not matched to a gene: 10. Germline V CDR1 and CDR2: DFQATT, SNEGSKA (reference sequence). DNA of the CDR3: TGCAGTGCCACCACTGCCGGGACAGGGAACACTGAAGCTTTCTTT. Translating gives CSATTAGTGNTEAFF.

This clonotype was counted only a few times. The CDR3 coding sequence is TGCGCCAGCAGCTTGGAGGTACGGGGGCGTGGGACTGAAGCTTTCTTT. Translated: CASSLEVRGRGTEAFF. The rearrangement uses TRBV5-1 and TRBJ1-1; tentative D call: TRBD1 (6 bases). V was clipped by 0 bases and J by 5 bases, with 17 bases between them. The CDR3 is 16 residues long. Germline-derived CDR1 and CDR2 are SGHRS and YFSETQ.

The chain couples TRBV12-3 or TRBV12-4 to TRBJ2-2; weak D call: TRBD1 (6 bases). The length of the CDR3 is 13 residues. V shed 6 bases and J shed 6 bases, with 11 bases lying between them. The CDR3 DNA is TGTGCCAGCAGAAACAGGGATCCCGGGGAGCTGTTTTTT. Translating gives CASRNRDPGELFF.

Ten or more counts support this clonotype. The chain joins TRBV20-1 to TRBJ1-5, with D tentatively TRBD1 (6 bases). The CDR3 consists of 14 residues. Looked up from germline, CDR1 is DFQATT and CDR2 is SNEGSKA (reference sequence). The ends were cut back, 5 bases at V and 2 bases at J, with 13 bases in the middle. The DNA for the CDR3 is TGCAGTGCTGCTGAAGGGGGGGGCAATCAGCCCCAGCATTTT. Translated: CSAAEGGGNQPQHF.

This clonotype was seen ten or more times. This chain's CDR3 is CAISEAGLNGYTF. DNA of the CDR3: TGTGCCATCAGTGAGGCGGGGCTCAATGGCTACACCTTC. V gene TRBV10-3 combines with J gene TRBJ1-2, with TRBD1 as a possible D gene (5 bases). V was cut by 2 bases and J by 6 bases, with 10 bases left in between. Germline-derived CDR1 and CDR2 are ENHRY and SYGVKD. The CDR3 contains 13 residues.

This clonotype has ten or more counts. The CDR3 sequence: CASHGQGGNQPQHF. The CDR3 nucleotides read TGTGCCAGTCACGGACAGGGTGGGAATCAGCCCCAGCATTTT. This chain connects TRBV2 to TRBJ1-5; 8 bases agree with TRBD1. The CDR3 length is 14 residues. CDR1 and CDR2 from the germline V gene are SNHLY and FYNNEI. Trimming cost V 9 bases and J 4 bases; bases outside gene matches: 8.

This clonotype was counted many times. The chain carries TRBV25-1 and TRBJ2-7; TRBD1 aligns across 8 bases. Germline CDR1 MGHDK, CDR2 SYGVNS. V trimming: 5 bases; J trimming: 3 bases; junction bases outside the gene matches: 3. This CDR3 comprises 13 residues. The CDR3 here is CASSTGGRYEQYF. As DNA, the CDR3 is TGTGCCAGCAGTACAGGGGGTCGCTACGAGCAGTACTTC.

In this sample, this clonotype turned up many times. The rearrangement links TRBV5-1 to TRBJ1-5; the D gene is possibly TRBD1 (5 bases). Germline values: CDR1 SGHRS, CDR2 YFSETQ. V lost 5 bases to trimming and J lost 2 bases, with 11 bases between them. This CDR3 spans 14 amino acids. The chain's CDR3 is CASSPDTGNQPQHF. The CDR3 nucleotides read TGCGCCAGCAGTCCGGACACGGGCAATCAGCCCCAGCATTTT.

The V call is TRBV6-6, the J call TRBJ1-1; TRBD1 matches 8 bases. This CDR3 has 16 residues. V lost 0 bases to trimming and J lost 6 bases; unmatched junction nucleotides: 9. Germline V gives CDR1 MNHNY, CDR2 SVGAGI (reference sequence). This chain's CDR3 is CASSYSREGQEAEAFF. CDR3 coding DNA: TGTGCCAGCAGTTACTCCCGTGAGGGACAGGAGGCTGAAGCTTTCTTT.

V is TRBV6-5 and J is TRBJ2-3; no definite D call. Germline V gene sequence: CDR1 MNHEY, CDR2 SVGAGI. The CDR3 has 16 residues. Trimming cost V 0 bases and J 0 bases, with 10 bases left between them. As DNA, the CDR3 is TGTGCCAGCAGTTACTCGGGAAGAGCTAGCACAGATACGCAGTATTTT. It encodes CASSYSGRASTDTQYF.

This clonotype was seen ten or more times. The chain carries TRBV20-1 and TRBJ2-5, with D perhaps matching TRBD1 (5 bases). Trimming stripped 0 bases from V and 2 bases from J, with 13 bases between. This CDR3 spans 15 amino acids. Germline-derived CDR1 and CDR2 are DFQATT and SNEGSKA (reference sequence). CDR3 residues: CSARDRRSGQETQYF. CDR3 DNA: TGCAGTGCTAGAGATCGAAGGTCAGGGCAAGAGACCCAGTACTTC.

This clonotype was detected many times. This chain links TRBV6-6 with TRBJ1-5; D is possibly TRBD1 (5 bases). The CDR3 length is 16 residues. Germline V lookup: CDR1 MNHNY, CDR2 SVGAGI (reference sequence). The germline V and J ends were trimmed by 0 bases and 2 bases, with 11 bases remaining between them. CDR3 protein: CASSYSTGPGNQPQHF. CDR3 nucleotides: TGTGCCAGCAGTTACTCGACGGGGCCCGGCAATCAGCCCCAGCATTTT.

This clonotype was recorded a few times. The J gene is TRBJ2-3, the V gene TRBV5-4, with unresolved D. Germline V CDR1 and CDR2: SGHNT, YYREEE (reference sequence). The CDR3 runs 13 residues. With 1 base removed from V and 1 base from J, the gap between germline ends came to 4 bases. The CDR3 DNA follows: TGTGCCAGCAGCTTGAAGGGCACAGATACGCAGTATTTT. Its protein is CASSLKGTDTQYF. The full variable domain, rest sourced from reference TRBV5-4 and TRBJ2-3, is ETGVTQSPTHLIKTRGQQVTLRCSSQSGHNTVSWYQQALGQGPQFIFQYYREEENGRGNFPPRFSGLQFPNYSSELNVNALELDDSALYLCASSLKGTDTQYFGPGTRLTVL.

The rearrangement joins TRBV5-1 to TRBJ2-2, with D perhaps TRBD1 (5 bases). Trimming stripped 5 bases from V and 0 bases from J, with 11 bases between. In germline, CDR1 is SGHRS, CDR2 YFSETQ. The CDR3 sequence is 15 residues long. The DNA for the CDR3 is TGCGCCAGCAGAAGGTGGACAACGAACACCGGGGAGCTGTTTTTT. It is translated as CASRRWTTNTGELFF. Full variable domain (outside the CDR3, taken from reference TRBV5-1 and TRBJ2-2): KAGVTQTPRYLIKTRGQQVTLSCSPISGHRSVSWYQQTPGQGLQFLFEYFSETQRNKGNFPGRFSGRQFSNSRSEMNVSTLELGDSALYLCASRRWTTNTGELFFGEGSRLTVL.

The chain combines TRBV7-9 with TRBJ2-1; weak D call: TRBD1 (5 bases). The CDR3 length is 11 residues. The germline V gene has CDR1 SEHNR and CDR2 FQNEAQ (reference sequence). The germline V and J ends were trimmed by 6 bases and 9 bases, with 9 bases remaining between them. The CDR3 is CASRGQGEQFF. DNA for the CDR3: TGTGCCAGCAGGGGTCAGGGTGAGCAGTTCTTC.

This clonotype has a count of ten or more. The rearrangement uses TRBV18 and TRBJ2-3; D uncertain. The V and J ends lost 3 bases and 0 bases respectively, with 7 bases between them. The germline V gene encodes CDR1 KGHSH and CDR2 LQKENI. The CDR3 is 14 amino acids. For the CDR3, the DNA is TGTGCCAGCTCACCGAATAGGAGCACAGATACGCAGTATTTT. Translated: CASSPNRSTDTQYF.

The rearrangement links TRBV12-3 or TRBV12-4 to TRBJ2-1; D is ambiguous. Trimming stripped 3 bases from V and 5 bases from J, with 11 bases between. The CDR3 totals 14 residues. CDR3 nucleotide sequence: TGTGCCAGCAGTTTGTCCACTCTAAACAATGAGCAGTTCTTC. Translating gives CASSLSTLNNEQFF.

This clonotype was seen repeatedly, ten times or more. The chain uses TRBV20-1 and TRBJ1-2, with D possibly being TRBD1 (5 bases). Trimming pared 0 bases from V and 0 bases from J, leaving 11 bases between. Germline CDR1 is DFQATT and CDR2 is SNEGSKA (reference sequence). The CDR3 covers 15 residues. The DNA of the CDR3 is TGCAGTGCTAGAGATCCCACAGGAGCTAACTATGGCTACACCTTC. Amino acid sequence: CSARDPTGANYGYTF.

This clonotype was seen many times. V and J are TRBV30 and TRBJ1-3; no reliable D call. This CDR3 is built from 12 residues. Germline CDR1 is GTSNPN and CDR2 is SVGIG (reference sequence). The V and J ends lost 0 bases and 4 bases respectively, with 4 bases between them. CDR3 loop: CAWSVGGNTIYF. CDR3 DNA sequence: TGTGCCTGGAGTGTTGGGGGAAACACCATATATTTT.

The table lists this clonotype with many counts. The chain couples TRBV18 to TRBJ2-2, with TRBD1 matching 7 bases. Trimming removed 8 bases from V and 5 bases from J; junction bases left unmatched: 11. This CDR3 is built from 15 residues. Germline V gives CDR1 KGHSH, CDR2 LQKENI. CDR3 in amino acids: CASSSARQGTGELFF. The CDR3 DNA sequence: TGTGCCAGCAGCAGCGCCCGACAGGGAACCGGGGAGCTGTTTTTT.

This clonotype was seen at least ten times. The chain employs TRBV6-6 and TRBJ1-2, with 9 bases that match TRBD1. Germline assignment: CDR1 MNHNY and CDR2 SVGAGI (reference sequence). V shed 7 bases, J shed 3 bases, and the junction held 12 bases outside the gene matches. The CDR3 runs 16 residues. CDR3 amino acids: CASNGGQGRSYYGYTF. The CDR3 nucleotides are TGTGCCAGCAATGGGGGACAGGGCCGATCCTACTATGGCTACACCTTC.

This clonotype has ten or more counts. The gene calls are TRBV20-1 and TRBJ2-2; D unresolved. Germline CDR1 and CDR2: DFQATT and SNEGSKA (reference sequence). V lost 7 bases and J lost 2, with 11 bases in between. CDR3 length: 13 amino acids. The CDR3 DNA is TGCAGTGTCCCGCTCTTTAACACCGGGGAGCTGTTTTTT. It yields the protein CSVPLFNTGELFF.

J is TRBJ2-6 and V is TRBV21-1. TRBV21-1 is assigned pseudogene status. This CDR3 has 14 residues. The CDR3, as DNA: TGTGCCAGCAGCATACGCTCTGGGGCCAACGTCCTGACTTTC. Its protein is CASSIRSGANVLTF.